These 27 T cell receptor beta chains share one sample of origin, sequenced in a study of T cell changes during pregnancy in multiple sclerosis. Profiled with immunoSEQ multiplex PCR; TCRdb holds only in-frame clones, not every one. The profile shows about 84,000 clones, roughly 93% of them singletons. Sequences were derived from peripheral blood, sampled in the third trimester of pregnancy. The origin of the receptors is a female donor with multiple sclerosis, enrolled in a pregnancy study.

CDR3: CSVWTGEGIQPQHF. The CDR3 DNA follows: TGCAGCGTATGGACAGGGGAAGGGATTCAGCCCCAGCATTTT. The genes are TRBV29-1 and TRBJ1-5; 9 bases map to TRBD1. Trimming took 6 bases from V and 6 from J; bases not matched to a gene: 9. Germline V gene data show CDR1 as SQVTM and CDR2 as ANQGSEA. The CDR3 loop spans 14 amino acids.

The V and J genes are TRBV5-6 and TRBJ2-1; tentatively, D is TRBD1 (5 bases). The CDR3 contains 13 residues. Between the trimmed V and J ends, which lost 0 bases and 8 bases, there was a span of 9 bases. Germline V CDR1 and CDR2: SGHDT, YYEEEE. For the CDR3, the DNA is TGTGCCAGCAGCTTGGTGCAGGGCGATGAGCAGTTCTTC. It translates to CASSLVQGDEQFF.

CDR3 DNA sequence: TGTGCCAGCAGTGAAGCTAGGACACAGGGGGCTCGGAATTCACCCCTCCACTTT. Protein: CASSEARTQGARNSPLHF. The chain links TRBV6-1 to TRBJ1-6, with 9 positions matching TRBD1. There are 18 residues in the CDR3. The V gene's germline CDR1 is MNHNS and CDR2 SASEGT. J gave up 7 bases and V 0 bases, and 10 bases lay outside the gene matches.

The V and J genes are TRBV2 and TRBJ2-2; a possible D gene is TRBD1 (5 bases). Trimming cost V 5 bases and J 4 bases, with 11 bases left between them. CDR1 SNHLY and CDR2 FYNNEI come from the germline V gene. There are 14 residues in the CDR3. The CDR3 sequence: CASSSLQGTGELFF. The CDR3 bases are TGTGCCAGCAGTTCCTTGCAGGGCACCGGGGAGCTGTTTTTT.

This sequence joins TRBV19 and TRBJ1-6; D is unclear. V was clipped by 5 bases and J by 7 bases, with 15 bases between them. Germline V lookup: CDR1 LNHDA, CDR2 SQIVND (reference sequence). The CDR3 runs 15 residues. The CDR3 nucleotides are TGTGCCAGTAGTTTCCAGACTTTACTAAATTCACCCCTCCACTTT. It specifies CASSFQTLLNSPLHF.

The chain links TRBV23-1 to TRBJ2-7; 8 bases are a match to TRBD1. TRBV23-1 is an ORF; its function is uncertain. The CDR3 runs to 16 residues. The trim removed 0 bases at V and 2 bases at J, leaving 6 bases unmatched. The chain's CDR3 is CASSQSRWDRPYEQYF. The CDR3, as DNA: TGCGCCAGCAGTCAATCACGGTGGGACAGGCCCTACGAGCAGTACTTC.

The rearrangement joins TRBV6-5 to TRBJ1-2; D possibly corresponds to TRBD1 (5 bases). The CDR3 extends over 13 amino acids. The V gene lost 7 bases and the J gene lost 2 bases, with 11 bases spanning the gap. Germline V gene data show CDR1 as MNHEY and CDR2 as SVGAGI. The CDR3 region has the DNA TGTGCCAGCACCTGGGGGGAGAACTATGGCTACACCTTC. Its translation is CASTWGENYGYTF.

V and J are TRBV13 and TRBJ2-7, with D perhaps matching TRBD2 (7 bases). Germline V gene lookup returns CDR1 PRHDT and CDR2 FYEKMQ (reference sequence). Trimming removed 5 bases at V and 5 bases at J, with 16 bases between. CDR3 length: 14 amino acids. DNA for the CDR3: TGTGCCAGCAGCGGTCCCGGGGGGCGGGACGAGCAGTACTTC. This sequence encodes CASSGPGGRDEQYF.

CDR3 amino acids: CASNPRIGAHTGELFF. CDR3 nucleotides: TGTGCCAGCAACCCCCGGATAGGGGCACACACCGGGGAGCTGTTTTTT. The chain uses TRBV5-6 and TRBJ2-2; a possible D gene is TRBD1 (5 bases). Trimming stripped 6 bases from V and 3 bases from J, with 18 bases between. Per germline, CDR1 SGHDT and CDR2 YYEEEE. The CDR3 contains 16 residues.

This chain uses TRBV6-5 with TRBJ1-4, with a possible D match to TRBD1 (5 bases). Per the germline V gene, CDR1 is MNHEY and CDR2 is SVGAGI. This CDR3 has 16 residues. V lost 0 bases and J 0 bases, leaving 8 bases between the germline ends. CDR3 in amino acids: CASSYSRAATNEKLFF. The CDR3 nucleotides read TGTGCCAGCAGTTACTCCAGGGCGGCAACTAATGAAAAACTGTTTTTT.

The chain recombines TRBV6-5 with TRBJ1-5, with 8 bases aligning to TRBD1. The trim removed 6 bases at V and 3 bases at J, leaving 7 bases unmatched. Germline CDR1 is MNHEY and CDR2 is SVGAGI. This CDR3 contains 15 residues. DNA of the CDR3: TGTGCCAGCAGACTGGGGACAGGAAACAATCAGCCCCAGCATTTT. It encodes CASRLGTGNNQPQHF.

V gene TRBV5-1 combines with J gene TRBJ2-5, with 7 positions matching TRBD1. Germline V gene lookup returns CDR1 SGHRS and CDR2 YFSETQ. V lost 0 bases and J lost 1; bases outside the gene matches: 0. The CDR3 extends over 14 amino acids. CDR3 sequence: CASSLAGGQETQYF. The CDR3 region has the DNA TGCGCCAGCAGCTTGGCAGGGGGCCAAGAGACCCAGTACTTC. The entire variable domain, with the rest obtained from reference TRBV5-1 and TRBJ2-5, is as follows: KAGVTQTPRYLIKTRGQQVTLSCSPISGHRSVSWYQQTPGQGLQFLFEYFSETQRNKGNFPGRFSGRQFSNSRSEMNVSTLELGDSALYLCASSLAGGQETQYFGPGTRLLVL.

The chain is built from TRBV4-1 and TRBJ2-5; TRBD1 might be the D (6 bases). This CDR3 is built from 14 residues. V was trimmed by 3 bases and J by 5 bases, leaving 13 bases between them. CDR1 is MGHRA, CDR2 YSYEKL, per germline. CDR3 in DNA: TGCGCCAGCAGCCAGAGGGACACGTCGGAGACCCAGTACTTC. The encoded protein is CASSQRDTSETQYF.

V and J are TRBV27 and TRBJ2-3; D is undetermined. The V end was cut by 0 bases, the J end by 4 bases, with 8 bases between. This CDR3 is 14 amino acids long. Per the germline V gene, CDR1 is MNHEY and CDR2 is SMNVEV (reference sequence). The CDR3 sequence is CASSLSPGSDTQYF. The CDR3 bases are TGTGCCAGCAGTTTATCACCCGGGTCAGATACGCAGTATTTT.

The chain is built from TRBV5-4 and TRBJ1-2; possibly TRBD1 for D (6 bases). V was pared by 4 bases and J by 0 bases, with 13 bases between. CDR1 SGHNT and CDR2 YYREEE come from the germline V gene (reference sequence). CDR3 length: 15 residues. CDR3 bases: TGTGCCAGCAGCCCCGGGGGGGCCGCTAACTATGGCTACACCTTC. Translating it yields CASSPGGAANYGYTF.

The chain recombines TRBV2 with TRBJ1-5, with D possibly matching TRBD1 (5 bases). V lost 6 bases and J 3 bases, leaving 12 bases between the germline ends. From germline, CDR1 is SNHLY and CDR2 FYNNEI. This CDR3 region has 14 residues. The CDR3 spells CASRLRAFNQPQHF. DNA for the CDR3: TGTGCCAGCAGACTCAGGGCTTTCAATCAGCCCCAGCATTTT.

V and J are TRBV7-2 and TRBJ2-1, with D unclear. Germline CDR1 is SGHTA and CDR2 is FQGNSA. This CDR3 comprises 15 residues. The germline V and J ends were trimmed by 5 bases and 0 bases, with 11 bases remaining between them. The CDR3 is CASSADLSSYNEQFF. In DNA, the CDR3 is TGTGCCAGCAGCGCCGACTTGAGCTCCTACAATGAGCAGTTCTTC.

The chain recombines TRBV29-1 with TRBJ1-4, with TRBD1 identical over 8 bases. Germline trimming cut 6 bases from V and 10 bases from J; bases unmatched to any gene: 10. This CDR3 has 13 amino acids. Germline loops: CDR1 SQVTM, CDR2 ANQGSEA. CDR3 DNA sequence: TGCAGCGTCCAGGGACAGGTCGGCGGAAAACTGTTTTTT. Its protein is CSVQGQVGGKLFF.

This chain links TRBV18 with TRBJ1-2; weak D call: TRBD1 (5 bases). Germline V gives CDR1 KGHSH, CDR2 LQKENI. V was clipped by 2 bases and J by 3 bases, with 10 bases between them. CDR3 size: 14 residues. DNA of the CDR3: TGTGCCAGCTCACCAGGGGCGTCGGACTATGGCTACACCTTC. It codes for CASSPGASDYGYTF.

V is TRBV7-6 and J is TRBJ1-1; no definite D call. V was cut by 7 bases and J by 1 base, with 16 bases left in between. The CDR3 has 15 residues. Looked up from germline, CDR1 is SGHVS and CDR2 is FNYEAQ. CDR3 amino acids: CASTIGGLANTEAFF. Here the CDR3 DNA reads TGTGCCAGCACCATTGGAGGCCTAGCGAACACTGAAGCTTTCTTT. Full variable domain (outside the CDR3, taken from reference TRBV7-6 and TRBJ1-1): GAGVSQSPRYKVTKRGQDVALRCDPISGHVSLYWYRQALGQGPEFLTYFNYEAQQDKSGLPNDRFSAERPEGSISTLTIQRTEQRDSAMYRCASTIGGLANTEAFFGQGTRLTVV.

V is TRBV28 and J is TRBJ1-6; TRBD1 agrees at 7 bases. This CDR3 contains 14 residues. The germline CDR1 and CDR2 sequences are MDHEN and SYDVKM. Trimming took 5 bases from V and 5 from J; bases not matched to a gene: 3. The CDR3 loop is CASSGTEDNSPLHF. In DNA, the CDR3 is TGTGCCAGCAGTGGGACAGAAGATAATTCACCCCTCCACTTT.

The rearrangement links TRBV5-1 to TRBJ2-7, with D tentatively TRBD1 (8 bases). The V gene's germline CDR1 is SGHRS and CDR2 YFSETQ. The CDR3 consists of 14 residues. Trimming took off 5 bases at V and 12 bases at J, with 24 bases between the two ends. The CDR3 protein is CASRDTGGETHPYF. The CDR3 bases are TGCGCCAGCAGAGATACAGGGGGGGAAACCCACCCGTACTTC. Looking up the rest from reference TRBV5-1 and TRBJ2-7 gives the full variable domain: KAGVTQTPRYLIKTRGQQVTLSCSPISGHRSVSWYQQTPGQGLQFLFEYFSETQRNKGNFPGRFSGRQFSNSRSEMNVSTLELGDSALYLCASRDTGGETHPYFGPGTRLTVT.

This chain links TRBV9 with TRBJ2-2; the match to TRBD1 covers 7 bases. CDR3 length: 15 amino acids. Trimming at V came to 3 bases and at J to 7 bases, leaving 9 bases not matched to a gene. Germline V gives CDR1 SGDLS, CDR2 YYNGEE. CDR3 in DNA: TGTGCCAGCAGCGCGCGACAGGGATGGGACGGGGAGCTGTTTTTT. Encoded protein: CASSARQGWDGELFF.

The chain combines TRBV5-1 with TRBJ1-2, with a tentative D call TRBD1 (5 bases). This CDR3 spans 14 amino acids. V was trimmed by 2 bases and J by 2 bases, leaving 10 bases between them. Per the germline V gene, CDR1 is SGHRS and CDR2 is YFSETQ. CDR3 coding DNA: TGCGCCAGCAGCTTAGGGGAGGGCAACTATGGCTACACCTTC. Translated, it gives CASSLGEGNYGYTF.

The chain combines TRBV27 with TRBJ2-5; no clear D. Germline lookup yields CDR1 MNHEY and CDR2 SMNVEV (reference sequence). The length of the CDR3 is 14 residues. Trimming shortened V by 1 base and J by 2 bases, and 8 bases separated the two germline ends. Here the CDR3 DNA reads TGTGCCAGCAGTTTATACGCGACTCAAGAGACCCAGTACTTC. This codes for CASSLYATQETQYF.

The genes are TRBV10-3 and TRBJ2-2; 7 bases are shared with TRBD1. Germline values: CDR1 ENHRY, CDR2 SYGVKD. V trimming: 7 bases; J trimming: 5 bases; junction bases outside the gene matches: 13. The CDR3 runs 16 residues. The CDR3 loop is CAINIRQGSSTGELFF. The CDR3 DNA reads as TGTGCCATCAACATAAGACAGGGCAGTAGTACCGGGGAGCTGTTTTTT.

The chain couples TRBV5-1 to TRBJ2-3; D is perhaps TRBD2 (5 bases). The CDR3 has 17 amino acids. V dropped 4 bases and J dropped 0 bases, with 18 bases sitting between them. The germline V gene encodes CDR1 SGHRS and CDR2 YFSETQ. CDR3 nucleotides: TGCGCCAGCAGCCAGACCCCACTAGAGGAGAGCACAGATACGCAGTATTTT. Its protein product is CASSQTPLEESTDTQYF.